Sequencing of this T cell receptor (beta chain) was carried out in a study of blood T cell repertoires in COVID-19. Study-level information: Whether acute or convalescent, the COVID-19 samples came from the United States, Italy and Spain.

Trimming at V came to 4 bases and at J to 6 bases, leaving 7 bases not matched to a gene. The germline gives CDR1 LGHDT, CDR2 YNNKEL (reference sequence). This CDR3 contains 14 residues. Study processing details: Reference gene primer amplification gave nucleated cell count estimates. Assay: immunoSEQ multiplex PCR; the TCRdb copy retains only in-frame clones and omits some. V and J calls and clone size come straight from that table; D and trimming were deduced from the DNA. The data show 20,000 to 25,000 clones, roughly 90% seen once. What was sequenced was peripheral blood. The rearrangement joins TRBV3-1 (or the pseudogene TRBV3-2) to TRBJ2-7, with TRBD2 identical over 9 bases. The TCR sequence derives from a human donor in a cohort sampled during active COVID-19. CDR3 nucleotide sequence: TGTGCCAGCAGCCCGAGCGGGAGGCTCGGCGAGCAGTACTTC. Translating gives CASSPSGRLGEQYF.